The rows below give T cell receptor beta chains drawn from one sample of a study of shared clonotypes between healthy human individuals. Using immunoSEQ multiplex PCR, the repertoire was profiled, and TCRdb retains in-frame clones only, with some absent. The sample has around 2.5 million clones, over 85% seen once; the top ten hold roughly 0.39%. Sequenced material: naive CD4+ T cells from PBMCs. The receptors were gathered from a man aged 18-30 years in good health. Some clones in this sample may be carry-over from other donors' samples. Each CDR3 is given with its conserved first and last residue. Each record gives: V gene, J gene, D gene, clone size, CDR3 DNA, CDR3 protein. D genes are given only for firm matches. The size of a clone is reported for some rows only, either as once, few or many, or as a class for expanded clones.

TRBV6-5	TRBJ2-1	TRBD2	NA	TGTGCCAGCAGTTCCCGCGATAGCGGGACTTACAATGAGCAGTTCTTC	CASSSRDSGTYNEQFF
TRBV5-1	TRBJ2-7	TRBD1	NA	TGCGCCAGCAGCTCGAGGACAGGGTACGAGCAGTACTTC	CASSSRTGYEQYF
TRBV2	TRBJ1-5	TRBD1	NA	TGTGCCAGCAGGGGGACAGTTAGTAATCAGCCCCAGCATTTT	CASRGTVSNQPQHF
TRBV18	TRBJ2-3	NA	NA	TGTGCCAGCTCACCACTTGCCGGGGTCGTAGATACGCAGTATTTT	CASSPLAGVVDTQYF
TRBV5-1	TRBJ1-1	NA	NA	TGCGCCAGCAGCTTGGACACGGTCCCTGAAGCTTTCTTT	CASSLDTVPEAFF
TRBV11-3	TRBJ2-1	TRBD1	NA	TGTGCCAGCAGCCTCGGACAGGGAGGGCAGTTCTTC	CASSLGQGGQFF
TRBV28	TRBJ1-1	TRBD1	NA	TGTGCCAGCCTATATGGGGGGCAGGGGGCTGAAGCTTTCTTT	CASLYGGQGAEAFF
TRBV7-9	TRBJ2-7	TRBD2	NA	TGTGCCAGCAGCTTAGGTTCCCTAGCGGGAGGGAAGGGGGAGCAGTACTTC	CASSLGSLAGGKGEQYF
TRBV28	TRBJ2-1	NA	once	TGTGCCACCGTTAGCTGGACCAATGAGCAGTTCTTC	CATVSWTNEQFF
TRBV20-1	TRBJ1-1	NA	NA	TGCAGTGCTAAGGGGTGGACTGAAGCTTTCTTT	CSAKGWTEAFF
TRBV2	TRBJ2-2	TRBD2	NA	TGTGCCACCACCCCGGGAGGGCCGGTCGGGGAGCTGTTTTTT	CATTPGGPVGELFF
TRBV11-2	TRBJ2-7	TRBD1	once	TGTGCCAGCAGCTTACAGGGGGCTAGGTCCTACGAGCAGTACTTC	CASSLQGARSYEQYF
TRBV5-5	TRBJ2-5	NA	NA	TGTGCCAGCCGGAAGGGACTTCAAGAGACCCAGTACTTC	CASRKGLQETQYF
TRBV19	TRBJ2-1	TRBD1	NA	TGTGCCAGTTCCGATGTGCACAGGGGGTCCTACAATGAGCAGTTCTTC	CASSDVHRGSYNEQFF
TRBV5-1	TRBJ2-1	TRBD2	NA	TGCGCCAGCAGCTTACTAGCGGGCTCCTACAATGAGCAGTTCTTC	CASSLLAGSYNEQFF
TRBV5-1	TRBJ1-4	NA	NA	TGCGCCAGCGCTGTGGGCGGGGGATTAACTAATGAAAAACTGTTTTTT	CASAVGGGLTNEKLFF
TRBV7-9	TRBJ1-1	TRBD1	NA	TGTGCCAGCAGCTCACTATTTCGAGGACAGGGCCGAGTTGAAGCTTTCTTT	CASSSLFRGQGRVEAFF
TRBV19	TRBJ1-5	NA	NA	TGTGCCAGTAGTATAAACCCATATAGCAATCAGCCCCAGCATTTT	CASSINPYSNQPQHF
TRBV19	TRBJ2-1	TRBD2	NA	TGTGCCAGTAGTCCCTTAGCGGGAAGCTCCTACAATGAGCAGTTCTTC	CASSPLAGSSYNEQFF